The 9 T cell receptor beta chains below come from one sample, sequenced in a study of Ad26.COV2.S vaccination and SARS-CoV-2 variants. Generated by immunoSEQ multiplex PCR, the TCRdb table keeps only in-frame clones and is missing some. Of about 680,000 clones in the sample, 89% were seen once. Treatment of the sample: over 15 received Ad26.COV2.S at low or high dose, single or two shots; about 5 received placebo; per-sample allocation not given. Day 63 after the first injection of vaccine or placebo was the sampling time. The sequenced sample was peripheral blood, obtained in a trial of Ad26.COV2.S vaccine versus placebo. The receptors stem from a person aged 18-65 years who received the Ad26.COV2.S COVID-19 vaccine or a placebo.

In nucleotides, the CDR3 is TGTGCCAGCAGCGCAAGACAGACTAGCGGGGTCGAGGATACGCAGTATTTT. Translation: CASSARQTSGVEDTQYF. V usage is TRBV7-2 and J usage is TRBJ2-3; 11 bases are shared with TRBD2. Germline-derived CDR1 and CDR2 are SGHTA and FQGNSA. The CDR3 length is 17 residues. V lost 5 bases to trimming and J lost 6 bases; unmatched junction nucleotides: 13.

The chain employs TRBV24-1 and TRBJ2-1; 11 nucleotides align to TRBD2. Germline V gene data show CDR1 as KGHDR and CDR2 as SFDVKD. The V segment lost 2 bases and the J segment 6 bases; nucleotides outside the gene matches: 2. This CDR3 spans 15 amino acids. The chain's CDR3 is CATSDWGLAVNEQFF. For the CDR3, the DNA is TGTGCCACCAGTGATTGGGGACTAGCGGTCAATGAGCAGTTCTTC.

The rearrangement uses TRBV18 and TRBJ2-2; D remains unclear. Trimming took off 1 base at V and 4 bases at J, with 10 bases between the two ends. The germline CDR1 and CDR2 sequences are KGHSH and LQKENI. CDR3 length: 15 amino acids. Here the CDR3 reads CASSPRLGSTGELFF. DNA of the CDR3: TGTGCCAGCTCACCACGTCTAGGGTCCACCGGGGAGCTGTTTTTT.

The chain carries TRBV6-5 and TRBJ2-3; tentatively, D is TRBD1 (6 bases). This CDR3 spans 14 amino acids. V was pared by 4 bases and J by 0 bases, with 8 bases between. CDR1 MNHEY and CDR2 SVGAGI come from the germline V gene. Here the CDR3 reads CASSLGHSTDTQYF. The CDR3 region has the DNA TGTGCCAGCAGTTTGGGACACAGCACAGATACGCAGTATTTT.

The rearrangement links TRBV11-2 to TRBJ1-1; no definite D call. The germline CDR1 and CDR2 sequences are SGHAT and FQNNGV. The CDR3 contains 14 residues. The V end was cut by 1 base, the J end by 5 bases, with 11 bases between. The CDR3 reads CASSLVEGGTEAFF. CDR3 sequence (DNA): TGTGCCAGCAGCTTAGTAGAGGGCGGGACTGAAGCTTTCTTT.

Concerning this clone itself: Other nucleotide sequences from this sample produce the same CDR3. The rearrangement links TRBV20-1 to TRBJ2-1, with D maybe TRBD1 (5 bases). V gave up 3 bases and J gave up 7 bases, with 7 bases separating them. Germline CDR1 reads DFQATT; CDR2 reads SNEGSKA (reference sequence). The length of the CDR3 is 11 residues. CDR3 sequence reads: CSARTANEQFF. CDR3 sequence (DNA): TGCAGTGCTAGGACAGCAAATGAGCAGTTCTTC.

V and J are TRBV24-1 and TRBJ2-3; 9 bases agree with TRBD1. Per germline, CDR1 KGHDR and CDR2 SFDVKD. Trimming removed 10 bases from V and 4 bases from J; junction bases left unmatched: 5. This CDR3 has 13 amino acids. This chain's CDR3 is CATTGQGADTQYF. The DNA of the CDR3 is TGTGCCACAACGGGACAGGGAGCAGATACGCAGTATTTT.

The chain joins TRBV7-9 to TRBJ2-7; TRBD1 matches at 9 bases. The CDR3 consists of 17 residues. In germline, CDR1 is SEHNR, CDR2 FQNEAQ (reference sequence). After removal of 4 bases from V and 4 bases from J, the junction contained 14 bases not matched to a gene. Written as DNA, the CDR3 is TGTGCCAGCAGCTATCGAGAGAGGACAGGGGAGCTATACGAGCAGTACTTC. Translating it yields CASSYRERTGELYEQYF.

The rearrangement uses TRBV19 and TRBJ2-1, with D tentatively TRBD1 or TRBD2 (5 bases each). The germline V gene has CDR1 LNHDA and CDR2 SQIVND (reference sequence). CDR3 length equals 16 residues. The germline V and J ends were trimmed by 4 bases and 0 bases, with 13 bases remaining between them. The CDR3 coding sequence is TGTGCCAGTAGTACCGGGACCGGGAACTCCTACAATGAGCAGTTCTTC. Translated: CASSTGTGNSYNEQFF.